The present entry profiles one TCR beta chain with its context. The target antigen is unknown. UMI-labeled 5' RACE TRB cDNA libraries were prepared from the cells. Each CDR3 protein gets one entry in TCRdb, which reprocessed the 5' RACE reads and gives no DNA. This sample's clone table lists around 88,000 distinct CDR3 sequences. These data come from a study of CXCR3-negative and CXCR3-positive naive CD8 T cells. General study points: CXCR3-positive naive cells carried more hydrophobic TRB CDR3s than CXCR3-negative ones. The study inferred TCR strength from TRB CDR3 properties and found comparable surface CD5 between naive subsets.

CD45RO-CCR7+CD27+CD95- defined naive CD8+ T cells. The CDR3 sequence is 13 residues long. CDR1 and CDR2 (germline): SGHDN, FVKESK. Sequencing input: naive CXCR3+ CD8+ T cells from blood. The subset here: CD45RO-CCR7+CD27+CD95- naive CD8+ T cells expressing CXCR3 (TNR3+). The chain joins TRBV14 to TRBJ2-1; the D call from TCRdb, TRBD2, cannot be confirmed without DNA. This receptor was obtained from a human donor in good health. Some clones in this sample may be carry-over from other donors' samples. CDR3 in amino acids: CASSSGLLNEQFF.